The 24 T cell receptor beta chains below all came from one sample that was sequenced in a study of liver allograft versus peripheral blood T cells. Looking at the study overall: Repertoires from peripheral blood of liver transplant recipients were compared with those inside their transplanted livers.

One entry per CDR3 protein results from TCRdb running MiXCR on the reads. This table holds fewer than 7,000 distinct CDR3 sequences, roughly 17% found once. These receptors were obtained from a human patient who had a liver transplant. Some T cells may be the graft donor's.

In this sample, this clonotype turned up many times. The chain uses TRBV7-2 and TRBJ1-1; D is undetermined. CDR1 is SGHTA, CDR2 FQGNSA, per germline. The V and J ends lost 5 bases and 0 bases respectively, with 13 bases between them. This CDR3 has 15 amino acids. This CDR3 reads CASSPSVNLNTEAFF. The CDR3 bases are TGTGCCAGCAGCCCTTCCGTGAATCTGAACACTGAAGCTTTCTTT.

Turning to this clonotype: This may arise from a read error, as a much more abundant clone is one base away. J is TRBJ1-3 and V is TRBV10-3; D not resolved. This CDR3 comprises 15 residues. V was trimmed by 5 bases and J by 3 bases, leaving 14 bases between them. Germline V lookup: CDR1 ENHRY, CDR2 SYGVKD. The CDR3 DNA reads TGTGCCATCAGTTACTCGTCCGGTATTGGAAACACCATATATTTT. It encodes CAISYSSGIGNTIYF.

By its share, this clonotype is medium-sized. The chain has TRBV6-5 and TRBJ1-1, with D unclear. The length of the CDR3 is 14 residues. The germline V and J ends were trimmed by 2 bases and 1 base, with 8 bases remaining between them. CDR1 MNHEY and CDR2 SVGAGI come from the germline V gene. CDR3 sequence reads: CASSYRIKNTEAFF. DNA of the CDR3: TGTGCCAGCAGTTACCGTATCAAGAACACTGAAGCTTTCTTT.

This clonotype is deemed medium-sized. The V and J genes are TRBV18 and TRBJ2-5; 7 nucleotides align to TRBD1. CDR3 size: 14 residues. CDR1 KGHSH and CDR2 LQKENI come from the germline V gene. The J segment lost 1 base and the V segment lost 6 bases, leaving 5 bases of the junction unmatched. The CDR3 DNA is TGTGCCAGCTCTTCGACAGGGACCCAAGAGACCCAGTACTTC. Protein product: CASSSTGTQETQYF.

V gene TRBV12-3 or TRBV12-4 combines with J gene TRBJ1-1; tentatively, D is TRBD1 (6 bases). Trimming left V 5 bases short and J 5 bases short, with 12 bases between. The CDR3 has 13 residues. For the CDR3, the DNA is TGTGCCAGCAGTCAACAGGGAAGGACTGAAGCTTTCTTT. Protein product: CASSQQGRTEAFF.

This clonotype is classed as medium-sized (0.01 to 0.1%). The chain recombines TRBV6-1 with TRBJ1-3; possible D gene TRBD1, 6 bases. Trimming removed 9 bases at V and 1 base at J, with 13 bases between. Germline lookup yields CDR1 MNHNS and CDR2 SASEGT. The CDR3 has 14 amino acids. In nucleotides, the CDR3 is TGTGCCAGTTCTTCCGGGACATCTGGAAACACCATATATTTT. Translating gives CASSSGTSGNTIYF.

This clonotype is deemed medium-sized (0.01 to 0.1%). V is TRBV20-1 and J is TRBJ2-7, with D possibly called TRBD1 or TRBD2 (5 bases each). Germline values: CDR1 DFQATT, CDR2 SNEGSKA (reference sequence). V was trimmed by 5 bases and J by 3 bases, leaving 17 bases between them. The CDR3 length is 14 residues. The CDR3 coding sequence is TGCAGTGCTCTTCTCGGGGCTAGTTTCTACGAGCAGTACTTC. Translated, it gives CSALLGASFYEQYF.

A few counts support this clonotype. The chain is built from TRBV3-1 and TRBJ2-7; weak D call: TRBD1 (6 bases). The V end was cut by 0 bases, the J end by 3 bases, with 9 bases between. The CDR3 extends over 14 amino acids. Looked up from germline, CDR1 is LGHDT and CDR2 is YNNKEL (reference sequence). The DNA for the CDR3 is TGTGCCAGCAGCCAAGAGGGGGCAATCTACGAGCAGTACTTC. It encodes CASSQEGAIYEQYF.

This clonotype was observed a few times. This chain links TRBV7-2 with TRBJ1-1, with 7 bases matching TRBD1. The ends lost 5 bases at V and 7 bases at J; junction bases unmatched: 13. Germline-derived CDR1 and CDR2 are SGHTA and FQGNSA. CDR3 size: 15 residues. The CDR3 loop is CASSPRQGWAIEAFF. The CDR3 DNA sequence: TGTGCCAGCAGCCCTAGACAGGGCTGGGCCATTGAAGCTTTCTTT.

The V gene is TRBV5-4, the J gene TRBJ2-1, with 8 bases aligning to TRBD1. Germline values: CDR1 SGHNT, CDR2 YYREEE (reference sequence). The CDR3 runs to 17 residues. J lost 6 bases, V lost 2 bases, and 13 bases had no gene match. The CDR3 reads CASSFTGQGGFGNEQFF. The CDR3 nucleotides are TGTGCCAGCAGCTTTACCGGACAGGGCGGGTTCGGCAATGAGCAGTTCTTC.

This clonotype was detected only a few times. The genes are TRBV12-3 or TRBV12-4 and TRBJ1-2; D not resolved. V lost 1 base and J lost 4, with 7 bases in between. The CDR3 consists of 13 residues. CDR3 DNA sequence: TGTGCCAGCAGTTTAGTCAGCTCCTATGGCTACACCTTC. Protein sequence: CASSLVSSYGYTF.

In this sample, this clonotype is medium-sized. The J gene is TRBJ1-1, the V gene TRBV10-3; 7 bases map to TRBD1. The V gene's germline CDR1 is ENHRY and CDR2 SYGVKD. J was trimmed by 6 bases and V by 11 bases; bases with no gene match: 6. The CDR3 loop spans 11 amino acids. The CDR3: CASTGYAEAFF. The DNA for the CDR3 is TGTGCCTCGACAGGGTACGCTGAAGCTTTCTTT.

This clonotype is deemed medium-sized. This chain uses TRBV5-6 with TRBJ1-5, with D maybe TRBD1 (6 bases). Germline V gives CDR1 SGHDT, CDR2 YYEEEE. V gave up 0 bases and J gave up 4 bases, with 14 bases separating them. This CDR3 is built from 16 residues. This CDR3 is CASSLAGRGENQPQHF. In nucleotides, the CDR3 is TGTGCCAGCAGCTTGGCTGGCAGGGGAGAAAATCAGCCCCAGCATTTT.

This clonotype was picked up many times. CDR3 nucleotide sequence: TGTGCCAGCTCACCCGGTCTGGGATCCGAGCAGTACTTC. Its translation is CASSPGLGSEQYF. The chain has TRBV7-2 and TRBJ2-7; D ambiguous. CDR1 is SGHTA and CDR2 is FQGNSA in the germline V gene. Trimming took 8 bases from V and 6 from J, leaving 17 bases between them. The CDR3 runs 13 residues.

The V and J genes are TRBV20-1 and TRBJ1-1; a weak D match, TRBD1 (5 bases). V lost 0 bases and J lost 11, with 19 bases in between. The CDR3 length is 14 residues. Germline V gene sequence: CDR1 DFQATT, CDR2 SNEGSKA (reference sequence). The CDR3 DNA reads TGCAGTGCTAGAGAGGGGCCCGGAGGGTCTTCGGCTTTCTTT. This gives the protein CSAREGPGGSSAFF.

This sequence joins TRBV5-5 and TRBJ2-1; D may be TRBD2 (5 bases). The CDR3 runs 13 residues. V was clipped by 4 bases and J by 4 bases, with 9 bases between them. Germline V gene lookup returns CDR1 SGHKS and CDR2 YYEKEE (reference sequence). The CDR3 region has the DNA TGTGCCAGCAGCATGGACTGGTACAATGAGCAGTTCTTC. Translating it yields CASSMDWYNEQFF.

This clonotype was recorded many times. The V call is TRBV6-6, the J call TRBJ2-7; tentative D call: TRBD2 (5 bases). CDR1 is MNHNY, CDR2 SVGAGI, per germline (reference sequence). The CDR3 is 15 residues long. V was trimmed by 9 bases and J by 1 base, leaving 19 bases between them. CDR3 DNA: TGTGCCAGTTCCCGGGAAAGAGTCCAATCCTACGAGCAGTACTTC. It encodes CASSRERVQSYEQYF.

This clonotype was detected ten times or more. This chain connects TRBV7-9 to TRBJ1-1, with 7 bases fitting TRBD1. CDR3 size: 13 residues. V was clipped by 4 bases and J by 1 base; unmatched bases: 0. CDR1 and CDR2 (germline): SEHNR, FQNEAQ (reference sequence). The chain's CDR3 is CASSSGGNTEAFF. In DNA, the CDR3 is TGTGCCAGCAGCTCAGGGGGGAACACTGAAGCTTTCTTT.

This chain links TRBV6-5 with TRBJ2-7; possibly TRBD1 or TRBD2 for D (5 bases each). V was clipped by 7 bases and J by 5 bases, with 18 bases between them. The CDR3 runs 14 residues. CDR1 is MNHEY, CDR2 SVGAGI, per germline. Here the CDR3 reads CASTGRSREHEQYF. Written as DNA, the CDR3 is TGTGCCAGCACCGGAAGAAGCAGGGAGCACGAGCAGTACTTC.

The chain combines TRBV23-1 with TRBJ1-2, with D possibly matching TRBD1 (6 bases). TRBV23-1 is designated an ORF whose function remains uncertain. The CDR3 totals 14 residues. Trimming removed 4 bases at V and 9 bases at J, with 18 bases between. The CDR3 reads CASSPSATGKSYTF. CDR3 nucleotide sequence: TGCGCCAGCAGTCCTTCCGCAACAGGGAAGAGCTACACCTTC.

A note on this clonotype: The junction departs from germline at one end; a sequencing error may be responsible. The chain links TRBV19 to TRBJ2-2; possibly TRBD1 or TRBD2 for D (5 bases each). The CDR3 is 14 residues long. Germline V lookup: CDR1 LNHDA, CDR2 SQIVND (reference sequence). CDR3 DNA sequence: TGTGAAAGTAGTAGAAAGGGGAAAACCGGGGAGATGTTTTTT. The encoded protein is CESSRKGKTGEMFF.

The DNA for the CDR3 is TGTGCCAGCAGACCCGGGCAGGGAGATACGCAGTATTTT. Translating gives CASRPGQGDTQYF. The chain recombines TRBV27 with TRBJ2-3; D is perhaps TRBD1 (5 bases). Trimming took 6 bases from V and 5 from J, leaving 12 bases between them. The germline CDR1 and CDR2 sequences are MNHEY and SMNVEV (reference sequence). This CDR3 is built from 13 residues.

The genes are TRBV2 and TRBJ1-5; D perhaps matches TRBD1 (5 bases). Germline CDR1 and CDR2: SNHLY and FYNNEI. The V end lost 7 bases, the J end lost 2 bases, and 12 bases lay between the germline ends. CDR3 length: 14 amino acids. This chain's CDR3 is CASIRDLGNQPQHF. The CDR3 region has the DNA TGTGCCAGCATCAGGGACCTGGGCAATCAGCCCCAGCATTTT.

At least ten counts were recorded for this clonotype. V usage is TRBV27 and J usage is TRBJ1-2; D is ambiguous. The CDR3 loop spans 12 amino acids. In germline, CDR1 is MNHEY, CDR2 SMNVEV (reference sequence). Trimming took 6 bases from V and 6 from J, leaving 11 bases between them. CDR3 protein: CASREGYDGYTF. DNA for the CDR3: TGTGCCAGCAGGGAAGGGTACGATGGCTACACCTTC.